This record covers a single T cell receptor beta chain. This clone has a single count. Its binding antigen is unknown. Per-base quality was not reported, and no clone a single base away is much larger than it. The data were obtained in a study of cytomegalovirus exposure and HLA in healthy donors (dated by TCRdb to about 2017). About the study as a whole: According to an earlier analysis of 587 of the donors, about 179 million T cells yielded 90 million to 140 million unique TCR beta sequences and approximately 280 Gb of sequence data. Donor age, sex, ethnicity and CMV serostatus were compiled together with the repertoire data. In an earlier analysis of several hundred of the donors, high-throughput TCR beta sequencing was used to judge whether each TCR beta V gene segment behaved as functional or pseudogenic. The study combined high-throughput TCR immunosequencing, statistical association of individual TCRs with disease status, and machine learning to predict cytomegalovirus infection status. Every repertoire in the discovery cohort had been generated on one and the same sequencing platform. Among several hundred genotyped donors of the cohort, an average of about 240,000 unique TCR beta nucleotide sequences was sequenced per donor, of which 15% to 20% were non-productive. Of the roughly 390 genotyped donors, roughly 80% fell in the genetic ancestry cluster associated with self-reported Caucasian donors. A handful of DR-DQ haplotypes were handled as single units for association and clustering because linkage in the cohort was strong. The number of donors typed differed by locus, with roughly 620-630 for A, B, C, DRB1 and DQB1, around 500 for DQA1, under 610 for DPA1, and some 470 for DPB1. The study aimed to test whether signatures of past pathogen exposure could be identified by cataloging public T cell receptors. HLA typing included class I and class II loci at four-digit resolution. In addition to the first cohort of around 670 subjects, a separate validation cohort of 120 different subjects was used. Approximately 330 gigabases of sequencing data and tens of millions of unique TCR sequences made up an early release that covered approximately 700 HLA-typed donors. To study patterns of TCR occurrence, a later analysis re-analyzed previously published TCR beta repertoires from around 660 donors and added high-resolution HLA genotyping. The later analysis used no new phenotypic data to find candidate immune exposures, relying instead on TCR beta sequences and their occurrence across donors. The study profiled the T cell repertoires of 666 subjects by immunosequencing and related them to cytomegalovirus serostatus. Genome-wide SNP genotypes for about 55% of the roughly 670 donors were used in a later genetic analysis, which treated that subset as a discovery cohort. Overall results and qualifications from the work: Presence/absence analyses assumed roughly uniform sequencing depth across donors, an assumption that may not hold. V-gene and J-gene trimming of TCR beta chains was associated with a missense DCLRE1C variant in a later genetic analysis, and the association was replicated in an independent cohort. A later analysis reported that several top co-occurrence clusters appeared linked to parvovirus B19, influenza, CMV and Epstein-Barr virus. In vitro tests confirmed that a few of the cytomegalovirus-associated TCR beta chains recognize cytomegalovirus antigens. In the study, 150 to 200 TCR beta chains were listed as associated with cytomegalovirus. A group of highly shared sequence variants was considered likely to be a technical artifact of the sequencing pipeline. The classifier was reported to diagnose cytomegalovirus status with high specificity and sensitivity in both the original and validation cohorts. In a later analysis, the rate of TCR association differed among HLA loci, with DRB1 alleles having the most associated TCRs and HLA-C alleles having the fewest. A further reported finding was that TCR beta sequences accurately predicted the HLA-A and HLA-B alleles for most subjects in the first cohort. In a later analysis, HLA-associated TCR beta chains were found to be more clonally expanded and to have lower generation probabilities than equally common non-associated chains. Only TCR beta chains were sequenced in this cohort, and the absence of alpha or paired-chain data limited detectable features. In a later genetic analysis, fewer N-insertions in productive TCRs were reported among donors in an Asian-associated ancestry cluster than the approximately 710-donor mean. Because counts were too low, about 18 rarely observed V segments, including chromosome 9 orphons, were excluded from the earlier analysis of some 590 of the donors. CMV serostatus was the only immune exposure information available for the cohort. According to the authors, the approach could potentially be generalized to other disease states and immunological phenotypes. Some IMGT-functional V segments, including TRBV6-2 and TRBV6-3, could not be told apart with the 87-base-pair reads, so those segments were excluded. At a false discovery rate of 0.05, a later analysis linked approximately 18,000 TCR beta sequences to specific HLA alleles. In an earlier analysis of some 550 of the donors, most TCR beta V segments were observed in productive rearrangements about 87% or about 30% of the time, broadly matching IMGT annotations. When HLA alleles, especially DR and DQ, strongly co-occurred, TCR associations were difficult to assign to individual alleles. While some public TCRs were present in many individuals, most TCR sequences turned up only very rarely across donors. Most CMV-associated TCR beta chains appeared to be HLA-restricted in a later analysis, and the HLA associations seemed to be driven largely by CMV exposure. Linkage disequilibrium might explain the correlated functional status among segregating V segments, but an unknown experimental factor could not be excluded. Because HLA typing was unavailable for some donors at each locus, only the typed subset was used in association tests.

Library prep was done by the immunoSEQ multiplex PCR assay. For the multiplex PCR, a mixture combining 60 forward primers for TCR Vbeta segments and 13 reverse primers for TCR Jbeta segments was used. The CDR3 region of rearranged TCR beta genes was amplified from genomic DNA with a multiplex PCR assay. The Illumina HiSeq System was used to sequence the amplified TCR beta libraries as 87-base-pair reads. Processing in the source paper ran as follows. A later analysis counted some 74 million unique TCR beta chains across the 650 to 800 repertoires, and roughly 11 million of these chains were shared by at least two donors. Raw reads were error-corrected and collapsed into unique sequences by a nearest-neighbor algorithm in which closely related sequences were merged to remove PCR and sequencing errors. Alignment of CDR3 sequences to IMGT reference sequences was used to assign V, D and J gene segments. For a sequence to be retained, a match of at least six nucleotides to both a V gene segment and a J gene segment was required. Rearrangements were classified as productive when the CDR3 lacked stop codons and remained in frame with V and J, and all other rearrangements were classified as non-productive. Following IMGT convention, CDR3 was defined as the stretch from the second conserved V-encoded cysteine up to the conserved J-encoded phenylalanine. The earlier analysis of about 500 of the donors excluded sequences that lacked an unambiguous match to a single V gene segment. In an earlier analysis of some 590 of the donors, a V segment was called functional when productive rearrangements were above 56.7%, and segregating when the standard deviation between donors exceeded 5%. To diagnose cytomegalovirus status from the catalog of TCR beta chain sequences, a statistical classification framework was built. In a later analysis, V and J genes were assigned by comparing TCR nucleotide sequences against IMGT/GENE-DB human TR gene sequences. In a later analysis, CDR3 sequences and most-parsimonious VDJ recombination scenarios were assigned using the TCRdist pipeline. In a later analysis, every TCR beta chain was defined by the combination of its CDR3 amino acid sequence and its V-gene family, and reads without a unique V-gene family were dropped. As a way to deal with suspected cross-contamination and a sequencing artifact, a later analysis dropped 450 to 600 nucleotide sequences that were highly shared and had low generation probability. For each public chain, a later analysis derived a clonal expansion index from normalized ranks of inferred template counts within each repertoire. A later analysis computed generation probabilities with a VDJ recombination model fitted to out-of-frame rearrangements, and checked the results against IGoR. Hypergeometric tests were used in a later analysis to score TCR-TCR, TCR-HLA and TCR-CMV co-occurrence, with a repertoire-size bias correction applied to the TCR pairs. To estimate false discovery rates, a later analysis permuted the HLA or CMV assignments 20 times. In a later analysis, co-occurring TCRs were grouped using DBSCAN, with TCRdist sequence similarity added in when clustering inside HLA-allele-positive subsets. Repertoires with fewer than 30,000 or more than 120,000 public chains were left out of co-occurrence clustering, as were roughly five repertoires with anomalous nucleotide sharing. The table was pulled from immuneACCESS by TCRdb, which kept in-frame rearrangements only. Such tables lose some clones; where checked, under half of the loss comes from unresolved V genes, and the rest has no known cause. V and J calls and clone size follow that table, whereas D and trimming were derived from the DNA. The sample table shows 100,000 to 150,000 clones, and about 79% are seen once. The ten largest make up almost 3% of the sample.

The CDR3, from cysteine to phenylalanine, totals 14 residues. Only the CDR3 DNA is retained, 42 bases long and in frame from the first base. Reading the germline V gene gives CDR1 MRHNA and CDR2 SNTAGT. V is clipped by 4 bases and J by 1 base, and the sequence between their germline boundaries is 10 bases long. The cohort comprised some 700 healthy bone marrow donors. At the time of sampling, all cohort members were nominally healthy, though unrecorded immune exposures were likely present. The donor was CMV seropositive and belonged to the group of a few hundred seropositive cohort members. Every donor gave a peripheral blood sample, and the peripheral blood mononuclear cells from that sample were used for TCR beta sequencing. Genomic DNA was extracted from the blood cell samples with the Qiagen DNeasy Blood Extraction Kit.

Recombination linked TRBV6-4 to TRBJ1-1; no D gene call is confident. The sequence was obtained from a woman aged 18-35 years in good health and CMV-seropositive. Specimen: PBMCs. The DNA sequence is as follows: TGTGCCAGCAGTGCGGAGGGCCCGAACACTGAAGCTTTCTTT. Its protein is CASSAEGPNTEAFF.